This T cell receptor beta chain was found in a study of ipilimumab plus nivolumab after autologous stem cell transplantation. Study background: The myeloma cohort included high-risk transplant-naive patients and patients relapsing within 3 years of a first autologous transplant.

Findings of the study overall: Authors suggest TCR repertoire, Treg phenotype and gut microbiota support further study.

Starting 14 to 28 days after autologous transplant, ipilimumab 1 mg/kg was given. Patients received nivolumab 3 mg/kg at weeks 1, 4, 7, 10, then fortnightly to week 26. Assay used: immunoSEQ multiplex PCR; TCRdb lists only in-frame clones, some missing. The data show some 45,000 clones, roughly 90% seen once. Concerning this clone itself: Its antigen is unidentified.

The origin of this receptor is a male donor with multiple myeloma. This specimen consisted of PBMCs, obtained in a trial of ipilimumab plus nivolumab as post-transplant consolidation.

The CDR3 sequence: CASRGSFGVGTDTQYF. The DNA of the CDR3 is TGTGCCAGCAGAGGGTCGTTCGGGGTGGGCACAGATACGCAGTATTTT. V and J are TRBV7-8 and TRBJ2-3; weak D call: TRBD2 (5 bases). There are 16 residues in the CDR3. The germline gives CDR1 SGHVS, CDR2 FQNEAQ. The ends were cut back, 6 bases at V and 1 base at J, with 17 bases in the middle.